This is a list of T cell receptor beta chains from one sample in a study of blood T cell repertoires in COVID-19. Method: immunoSEQ multiplex PCR; TCRdb's copy keeps in-frame clones and lacks some. Here the sample spans 20,000 to 30,000 clones, more than 80% being singletons. Specimen: peripheral blood. These receptors were taken from a human donor in a cohort sampled during active COVID-19. Both conserved end residues are part of each CDR3. The order of the fields is CDR3 length, D gene, clone size, V gene, J gene, CDR3 DNA, CDR3 protein. A D gene is named only where the DNA matches it firmly. Clone size is given for some rows only: seen once, a few or many times, or a class if the clone is expanded.

len: 16
d_gene: NA
abundance: NA
v_gene: TRBV11-2
j_gene: TRBJ2-7
CDR3nt: TGTGCCAGCAGCGCCCCCCCGGGTTCTGGCTACTACGAGCAGTACTTC
CDR3aa: CASSAPPGSGYYEQYF

len: 15
d_gene: NA
abundance: NA
v_gene: TRBV28
j_gene: TRBJ1-1
CDR3nt: TGTGCCAGCAGTTTTAAGAGGGCGTTGGGCACTGAAGCTTTCTTT
CDR3aa: CASSFKRALGTEAFF

len: 13
d_gene: NA
abundance: NA
v_gene: TRBV12-3/TRBV12-4
j_gene: TRBJ1-5
CDR3nt: TGTGCCAGCAGTTTAAAGGGGAATCAGCCCCAGCATTTT
CDR3aa: CASSLKGNQPQHF

len: 16
d_gene: TRBD2
abundance: NA
v_gene: TRBV19
j_gene: TRBJ2-3
CDR3nt: TGTGCCAGTAGTAACACTGGCGGGAGGGCCGGAGATACGCAGTATTTT
CDR3aa: CASSNTGGRAGDTQYF

len: 14
d_gene: NA
abundance: few
v_gene: TRBV10-1
j_gene: TRBJ1-3
CDR3nt: TGCGCCAGCAGTGACGGCCGGAGGGGAAACACCATATATTTT
CDR3aa: CASSDGRRGNTIYF

len: 14
d_gene: NA
abundance: NA
v_gene: TRBV11-3
j_gene: TRBJ2-1
CDR3nt: TGTGCCAGCAGCTTCCTCGCGGCCTACAATGAGCAGTTCTTC
CDR3aa: CASSFLAAYNEQFF

len: 13
d_gene: TRBD1
abundance: NA
v_gene: TRBV20-1
j_gene: TRBJ1-1
CDR3nt: TGCAGTGCTAGTCAGGGGGTCGGGACTGAAGCTTTCTTT
CDR3aa: CSASQGVGTEAFF

len: 11
d_gene: NA
abundance: NA
v_gene: TRBV30
j_gene: TRBJ2-5
CDR3nt: TGTGCCTGGAGTGTACACGAGACCCAGTACTTC
CDR3aa: CAWSVHETQYF

len: 15
d_gene: TRBD1
abundance: NA
v_gene: TRBV28
j_gene: TRBJ2-6
CDR3nt: TGTGCCAGCAGTCTTCAGGGGGCTGGGGCCAACGTCCTGACTTTC
CDR3aa: CASSLQGAGANVLTF

len: 13
d_gene: NA
abundance: NA
v_gene: TRBV7-9
j_gene: TRBJ1-1
CDR3nt: TGTGCCAGCAGCCCGCGGGGTTTCACTGAAGCTTTCTTT
CDR3aa: CASSPRGFTEAFF

len: 15
d_gene: TRBD1
abundance: once
v_gene: TRBV6-5
j_gene: TRBJ2-1
CDR3nt: TGTGCCAGCAGAGGGACAGGGGGTAACTACAATGAGCAGTTCTTC
CDR3aa: CASRGTGGNYNEQFF

len: 14
d_gene: NA
abundance: NA
v_gene: TRBV10-3
j_gene: TRBJ2-7
CDR3nt: TGTGCCATCAGCGAAACAGGACCGGCCTACGAGCAGTACTTC
CDR3aa: CAISETGPAYEQYF

len: 15
d_gene: TRBD1
abundance: once
v_gene: TRBV18
j_gene: TRBJ1-5
CDR3nt: TGTGCCAGCTCACAGGGGCAGGGGGCCGATCAGCCCCAGCATTTT
CDR3aa: CASSQGQGADQPQHF

len: 17
d_gene: TRBD2
abundance: once
v_gene: TRBV5-4
j_gene: TRBJ2-1
CDR3nt: TGTGCCAGCAGCCCGGCTAGCGGACTAAGCTCCTACAATGAGCAGTTCTTC
CDR3aa: CASSPASGLSSYNEQFF

len: 15
d_gene: NA
abundance: NA
v_gene: TRBV5-5
j_gene: TRBJ2-3
CDR3nt: TGTGCCAGCAGCTTGGTGGGACTGAGCACAGATACGCAGTATTTT
CDR3aa: CASSLVGLSTDTQYF